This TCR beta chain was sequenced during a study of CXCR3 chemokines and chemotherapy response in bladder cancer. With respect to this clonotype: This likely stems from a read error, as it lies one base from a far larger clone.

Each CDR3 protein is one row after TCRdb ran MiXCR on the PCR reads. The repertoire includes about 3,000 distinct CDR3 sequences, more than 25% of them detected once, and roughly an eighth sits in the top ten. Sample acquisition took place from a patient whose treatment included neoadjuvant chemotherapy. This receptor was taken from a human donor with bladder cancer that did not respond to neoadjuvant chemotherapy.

The CDR3 coding sequence is TGTGCCAGCAGGGAGGGACAGGGGGTGCACGGCTACACCTTC. Its protein product is CASREGQGVHGYTF. V and J are TRBV10-3 and TRBJ1-2; 11 bases map to TRBD1. The CDR3 has 14 residues. Looked up from germline, CDR1 is ENHRY and CDR2 is SYGVKD. V shed 10 bases and J 8 bases; nucleotides not matched to a gene: 12.